The clone carrying this T cell receptor (beta chain) was picked up many times. The antigen is unknown. These data belong to a study of T cells in Graves' hyperthyroidism and ophthalmopathy. TCR beta CDR3 sequences were amplified from RNA transcripts. The study used the HTBI primer set for a first-round RT-PCR of the TCR CDR3. TCRdb processed the multiplex PCR reads anew with MiXCR; each CDR3 protein has one entry. The table lists hundreds of thousands of distinct CDR3 sequences, more than 14% of them singletons, with 12% in the top ten. The CDR3 runs to 15 residues. Germline CDR1 reads MNHEY; CDR2 reads SVGEGT. J was trimmed by 5 bases and V by 6 bases; bases with no gene match: 12. Duration under 3 months, a NOSPECS grade of at least 4, and a Clinical Activity Score of at least 3 characterized the ophthalmopathy patients. Lactation, pregnancy, other autoimmune disease or uncontrolled infection excluded patients.

General observations from the study: A model built on 13 V-J features separated ophthalmopathy from stable hyperthyroidism. Ophthalmopathy was identified by the model a median around 6 months ahead of onset.

The TCR was taken from a woman aged 45-60 years with Graves' ophthalmopathy. J is TRBJ2-7 and V is TRBV6-2 or TRBV6-3, with 8 bases identical to TRBD1. Sequenced: blood. The CDR3: CASSEQDRVFHEQYF. The CDR3 DNA reads TGTGCCAGCAGCGAACAGGACAGGGTTTTCCACGAGCAGTACTTC.